This T cell receptor beta chain was recorded in a study of T cell responses to AZD1222 COVID-19 vaccine. Study overall: The study pooled second doses at about 4 or about 12 weeks. The study, taken as a whole, reports: Clonal diversity was possibly underestimated, and the donors were mostly white British, with more females. The number of AZD1222 recipients seropositive at baseline was only 6 or 7. Every sample of the repertoires postdated the peak T cell response.

The ends were cut back, 4 bases at V and 2 bases at J, with 12 bases in the middle. Germline CDR1 reads LNHNV; CDR2 reads YYDKDF (reference sequence). This CDR3 is built from 15 residues. With regard to this clone: Its antigen is as yet unknown.

Only in-frame clones appear in the TCRdb table, and some are missing; sequencing was by immunoSEQ multiplex PCR. The sample includes 100,000 or so clones, 82% of them seen just once. The receptor was derived from an adult in good health. The genes are TRBV15 and TRBJ2-1; D is perhaps TRBD1 or TRBD2 (5 bases each). Sequenced here: peripheral blood, sampled on day 0 of AZD1222 vaccination. CDR3 sequence reads: CATSNDRDAYNEQFF. In DNA form, the CDR3 reads TGTGCCACCAGCAACGACCGGGACGCCTACAATGAGCAGTTCTTC.